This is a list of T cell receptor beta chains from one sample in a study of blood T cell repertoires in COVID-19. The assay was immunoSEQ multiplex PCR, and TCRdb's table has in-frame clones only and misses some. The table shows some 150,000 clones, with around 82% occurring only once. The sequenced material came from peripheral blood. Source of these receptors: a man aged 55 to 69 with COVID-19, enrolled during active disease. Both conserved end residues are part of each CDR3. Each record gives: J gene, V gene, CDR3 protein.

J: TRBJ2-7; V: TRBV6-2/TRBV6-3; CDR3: CASSYSLSTGEYEQYF
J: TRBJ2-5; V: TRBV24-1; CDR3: CATSEPDRGRIETQYF
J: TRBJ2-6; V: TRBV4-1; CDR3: CASSQEAPTSGANVLTF
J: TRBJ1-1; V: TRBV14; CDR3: CASSGHRGGGTEAFF
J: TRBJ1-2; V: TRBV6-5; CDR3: CASRPGSNYGYTF
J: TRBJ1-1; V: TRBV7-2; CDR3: CASSLDQGSAEAFF
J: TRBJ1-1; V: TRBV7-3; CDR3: CASSLGTGSEAFF
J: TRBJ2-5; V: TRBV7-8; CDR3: CASSSPRRARETQYF
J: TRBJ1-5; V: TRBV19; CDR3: CASNPTGVGNQPQHF
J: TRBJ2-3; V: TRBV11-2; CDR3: CASSLWGGTSTDTQYF
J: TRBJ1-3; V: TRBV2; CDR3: CAMTGGLENTIYF
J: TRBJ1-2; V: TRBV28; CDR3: CASSSILKRDRGDGYTF
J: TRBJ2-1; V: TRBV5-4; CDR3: CASSQRTSESYNEQFF
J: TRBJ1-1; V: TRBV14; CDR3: CASSQESGITEAFF
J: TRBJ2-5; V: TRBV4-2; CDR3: CASSQAETQYF
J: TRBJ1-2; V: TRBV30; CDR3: CAATGQGYGYTF
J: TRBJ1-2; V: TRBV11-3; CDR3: CASSSTGQGDYGYTF
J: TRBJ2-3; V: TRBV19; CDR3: CASSMSDSSSTDTQYF
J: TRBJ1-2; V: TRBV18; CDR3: CASSQLGAEGYTF
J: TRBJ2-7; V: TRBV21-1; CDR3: CASSTPWGGSYEQYF
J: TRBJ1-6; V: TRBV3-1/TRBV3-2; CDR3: CASSLKQGGNSPLHF
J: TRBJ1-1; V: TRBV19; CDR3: CASSRRQGVVHTEAFF
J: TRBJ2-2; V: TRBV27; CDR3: CASSFLGLGVGQGNTGELFF
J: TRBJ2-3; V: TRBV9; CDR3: CASSVGPGTDTQYF
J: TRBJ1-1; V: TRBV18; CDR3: CASSPITRNTEAFF
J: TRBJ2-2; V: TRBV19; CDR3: CASSTRLAGVYTGELFF
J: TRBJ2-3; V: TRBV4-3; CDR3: CASSQDFDLYF
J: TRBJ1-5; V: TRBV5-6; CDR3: CASSERGQGRGQPQHF
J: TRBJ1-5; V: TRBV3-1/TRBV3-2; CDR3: CASSQGDAADSNQPQHF
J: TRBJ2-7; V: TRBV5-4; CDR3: CASSESVSEQYF
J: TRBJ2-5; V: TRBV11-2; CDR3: CASSLYSSRAQYF
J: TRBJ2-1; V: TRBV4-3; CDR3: CASSQDYLINNEQFF
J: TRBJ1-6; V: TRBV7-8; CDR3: CASSPGQAEHSPLHF
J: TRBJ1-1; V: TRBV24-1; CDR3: CATSDTGDGAFF
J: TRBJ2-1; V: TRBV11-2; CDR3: CASSLSLVTYGLGYEQFF
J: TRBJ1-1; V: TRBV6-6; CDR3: CASSYMREAFF
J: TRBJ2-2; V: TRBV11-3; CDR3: CASSLEGGRGAGELFF
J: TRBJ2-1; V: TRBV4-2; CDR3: CASSQGLGDEQFF
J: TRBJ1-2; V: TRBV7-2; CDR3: CASGGPGGYGYTF
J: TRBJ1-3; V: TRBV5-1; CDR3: CASSSLGAGTGNTIYF
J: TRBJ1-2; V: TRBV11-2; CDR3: CASSLTENYGYTF
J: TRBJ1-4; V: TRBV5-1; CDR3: CASSLDAGSNEKLFF
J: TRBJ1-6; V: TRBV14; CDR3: CASSRGQYNSPLHF